The sequence of this TCR beta chain was determined in a study of response to subunit inactivated influenza vaccine. TCRdb re-called the RT-PCR reads through MiXCR, storing one row per CDR3 protein. The repertoire holds roughly 760,000 distinct CDR3 sequences, with 20% to 25% as singletons. Study results and limitations: Authors suggested seasonal influenza vaccinations each recruit few new T cells.

In germline, CDR1 is SGHDT, CDR2 YYEEEE. This CDR3 is 14 amino acids long. The V and J ends lost 6 bases and 0 bases, in that order; junction bases with no gene match: 3. On this clonotype: Its cognate antigen is unknown.

The chain is built from TRBV5-6 and TRBJ2-3; 8 bases agree with TRBD2. This specimen consisted of PBMCs from blood, obtained roughly 5 days after vaccination. The clonotype was recovered from a man in his forties or fifties who received an inactivated influenza vaccine. The CDR3 region is CASTERGSTDTQYF. CDR3 sequence (DNA): TGTGCCAGCACCGAGCGGGGGAGCACAGATACGCAGTATTTT.